This T cell receptor beta chain is drawn from a study of blood T cell repertoires in COVID-19. Living in roughly 23 US areas, the participants were between roughly 18 and 89 years of age. Membership in each cohort depended on participant-reported clinical history. The germline V and J ends were trimmed by 0 bases and 5 bases, with 10 bases remaining between them. The CDR3 is made up of 13 amino acids. Germline-derived CDR1 and CDR2 are GTSNPN and SVGIG (reference sequence). TCRdb's copy holds only in-frame clones and misses some; the assay was immunoSEQ multiplex PCR. In the table there are roughly 400,000 clones, approximately 89% of which are singletons.

The TCR sequence derives from a woman in her twenties or thirties who had recovered from COVID-19. The chain is built from TRBV30 and TRBJ1-1; D remains unclear. Material: PBMCs or T cells enriched from blood (not recorded which). The CDR3, as DNA: TGTGCCTGGAGTGTCCGGAGGGTTACTGAAGCTTTCTTT. It codes for CAWSVRRVTEAFF.